This entry lists 5 T cell receptor beta chains sequenced from one sample in a study of blood T cell repertoires in COVID-19. Assay used: immunoSEQ multiplex PCR; TCRdb lists only in-frame clones, some missing. Of over 200,000 clones detected, roughly 84% appear once; the ten largest clones hold 1.5% to 2%. The sample taken for sequencing was peripheral blood. These receptor sequences come from a man aged 35-49 years with active or convalescent COVID-19.

The chain couples TRBV7-9 to TRBJ2-2, with D maybe TRBD2 (5 bases). CDR1 is SEHNR, CDR2 FQNEAQ, per germline (reference sequence). The CDR3 sequence is 13 residues long. V was trimmed by 4 bases and J by 7 bases, leaving 10 bases between them. In DNA, the CDR3 is TGTGCCAGCAGCTCCACCGAGGGCGGGGAGCTGTTTTTT. This translates into CASSSTEGGELFF. The full variable domain, with the rest looked up from reference TRBV7-9 and TRBJ2-2, is DTGVSQNPRHKITKRGQNVTFRCDPISEHNRLYWYRQTLGQGPEFLTYFQNEAQLEKSRLLSDRFSAERPKGSFSTLEIQRTEQGDSAMYLCASSSTEGGELFFGEGSRLTVL.

The V and J genes are TRBV6-1 and TRBJ1-1; D is unresolved. The CDR3 runs to 13 residues. Germline V gene sequence: CDR1 MNHNS, CDR2 SASEGT. The V end was cut by 3 bases, the J end by 2 bases, with 7 bases between. CDR3 sequence reads: CASSDQFNTEAFF. DNA for the CDR3: TGTGCCAGCAGTGATCAGTTTAACACTGAAGCTTTCTTT.

The rearrangement links TRBV19 to TRBJ1-3; D not resolved. Germline V CDR1 and CDR2: LNHDA, SQIVND (reference sequence). Trimming pared 4 bases from V and 2 bases from J, leaving 18 bases between. The CDR3 totals 17 residues. CDR3 nucleotides: TGTGCCAGTAGTAGGGCCGCTCTTCTGAGCCCTGGAAACACCATATATTTT. It encodes CASSRAALLSPGNTIYF. The complete variable domain, with remaining parts taken from reference TRBV19 and TRBJ1-3, reads DGGITQSPKYLFRKEGQNVTLSCEQNLNHDAMYWYRQDPGQGLRLIYYSQIVNDFQKGDIAEGYSVSREKKESFPLTVTSAQKNPTAFYLCASSRAALLSPGNTIYFGEGSWLTVV.

This clone was detected once. The V and J genes are TRBV7-9 and TRBJ1-2; D is ambiguous. Germline CDR1 and CDR2: SEHNR and FQNEAQ (reference sequence). The CDR3 has 15 amino acids. V lost 0 bases and J lost 6, with 14 bases in between. The DNA for the CDR3 is TGTGCCAGCAGCTTAGCATCCTTTCCCGCGGATGGCTACACCTTC. Protein: CASSLASFPADGYTF. Variable domain in full (rest from reference TRBV7-9 and TRBJ1-2): DTGVSQNPRHKITKRGQNVTFRCDPISEHNRLYWYRQTLGQGPEFLTYFQNEAQLEKSRLLSDRFSAERPKGSFSTLEIQRTEQGDSAMYLCASSLASFPADGYTFGSGTRLTVV.

The V and J genes are TRBV5-1 and TRBJ1-2; maybe TRBD1 (5 bases). Germline loops: CDR1 SGHRS, CDR2 YFSETQ. This CDR3 is built from 13 residues. Trimming removed 4 bases at V and 8 bases at J, with 15 bases between. The CDR3: CASSPETARGYTF. CDR3 DNA: TGCGCCAGCAGCCCTGAGACAGCACGGGGCTACACCTTC. The full variable domain, completed using reference TRBV5-1 and TRBJ1-2, is KAGVTQTPRYLIKTRGQQVTLSCSPISGHRSVSWYQQTPGQGLQFLFEYFSETQRNKGNFPGRFSGRQFSNSRSEMNVSTLELGDSALYLCASSPETARGYTFGSGTRLTVV.